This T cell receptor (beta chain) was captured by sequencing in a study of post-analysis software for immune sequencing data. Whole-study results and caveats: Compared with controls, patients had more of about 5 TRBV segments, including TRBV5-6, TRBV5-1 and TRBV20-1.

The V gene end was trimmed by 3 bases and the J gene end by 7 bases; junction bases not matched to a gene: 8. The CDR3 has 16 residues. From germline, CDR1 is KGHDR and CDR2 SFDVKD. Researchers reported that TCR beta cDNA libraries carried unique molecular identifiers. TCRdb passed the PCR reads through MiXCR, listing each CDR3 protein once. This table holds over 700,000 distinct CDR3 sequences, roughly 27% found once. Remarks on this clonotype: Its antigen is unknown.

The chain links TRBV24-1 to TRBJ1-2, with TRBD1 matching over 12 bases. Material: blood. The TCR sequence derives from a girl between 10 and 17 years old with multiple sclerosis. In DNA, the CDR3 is TGTGCCACCAGTGATACACCGGGACAGGGGGCGAGTGGCTACACCTTC. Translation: CATSDTPGQGASGYTF.